The clone carrying this TCR beta chain turned up a few times. MiXCR was run by TCRdb on the 5' RACE reads, yielding one entry per CDR3 protein. The table lists 60,000 to 85,000 distinct CDR3 sequences, roughly 15% of them singletons. This entry belongs to a study of early T cells in non-severe SARS-CoV-2 infection. Germline V gene sequence: CDR1 KGHDR, CDR2 SFDVKD. The CDR3 is made up of 16 amino acids. Unmatched junction bases numbered 8, after V lost 3 bases and J lost 5 bases. The specimen was whole blood. The chain couples TRBV24-1 to TRBJ2-4; TRBD1 aligns across 8 bases. This TCR was recovered from an adult who was a healthcare worker with PCR-confirmed SARS-CoV-2 infection or an uninfected control (not recorded which). CDR3 region: CATSDPQGTGQNIQYF. The CDR3 DNA reads TGTGCCACCAGTGATCCGCAGGGGACAGGACAAAACATTCAGTACTTC.